This record concerns one T cell receptor beta chain sequence. Its target is unknown. V was pared by 0 bases and J by 5 bases, with 9 bases of the junction left unmatched. CDR3 size: 16 residues. Per the germline V gene, CDR1 is LGHNA and CDR2 is YSLEER. These data originate in a study of T cell responses to AZD1222 COVID-19 vaccine. Study at large: The study pooled second doses at about 4 or about 12 weeks.

Findings of the study overall: In all cases, repertoires were sampled only after the peak T cell response. Donors were mostly white British, more females; clonal diversity possibly underestimated. Nearly half of the spike-specific TCRs reportedly recognize variant regions that carry no mutations.

Sequenced by immunoSEQ multiplex PCR; TCRdb stores in-frame clones only, minus some. There are roughly 130,000 clones in the sample; 80% to 90% occur only once, and about 3.1% lies in the top ten. The TCR sequence derives from an adult in good health. The sample in question was peripheral blood, obtained on day 0 of AZD1222 vaccination. This chain uses TRBV4-3 with TRBJ2-5, with TRBD1 matching 7 bases. The CDR3 region is CASSQDFGQDWETQYF. CDR3 sequence (DNA): TGCGCCAGCAGCCAAGATTTCGGACAGGATTGGGAGACCCAGTACTTC.